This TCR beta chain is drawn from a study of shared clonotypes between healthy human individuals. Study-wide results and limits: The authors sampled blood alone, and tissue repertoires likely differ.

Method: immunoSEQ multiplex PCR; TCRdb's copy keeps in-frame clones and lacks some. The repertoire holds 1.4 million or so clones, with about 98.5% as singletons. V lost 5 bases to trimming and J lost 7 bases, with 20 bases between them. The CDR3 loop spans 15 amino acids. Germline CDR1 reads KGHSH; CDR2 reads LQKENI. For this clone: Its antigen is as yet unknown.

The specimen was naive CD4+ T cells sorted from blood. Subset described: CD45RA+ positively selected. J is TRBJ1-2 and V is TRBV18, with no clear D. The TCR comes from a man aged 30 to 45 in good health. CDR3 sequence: CASSVNGRADSGYTF. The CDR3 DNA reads TGTGCCAGCTCAGTGAACGGACGGGCAGATAGTGGCTACACCTTC. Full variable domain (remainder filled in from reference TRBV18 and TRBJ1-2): NAGVMQNPRHLVRRRGQEARLRCSPMKGHSHVYWYRQLPEEGLKFMVYLQKENIIDESGMPKERFSAEFPKEGPSILRIQQVVRGDSAAYFCASSVNGRADSGYTFGSGTRLTVV.